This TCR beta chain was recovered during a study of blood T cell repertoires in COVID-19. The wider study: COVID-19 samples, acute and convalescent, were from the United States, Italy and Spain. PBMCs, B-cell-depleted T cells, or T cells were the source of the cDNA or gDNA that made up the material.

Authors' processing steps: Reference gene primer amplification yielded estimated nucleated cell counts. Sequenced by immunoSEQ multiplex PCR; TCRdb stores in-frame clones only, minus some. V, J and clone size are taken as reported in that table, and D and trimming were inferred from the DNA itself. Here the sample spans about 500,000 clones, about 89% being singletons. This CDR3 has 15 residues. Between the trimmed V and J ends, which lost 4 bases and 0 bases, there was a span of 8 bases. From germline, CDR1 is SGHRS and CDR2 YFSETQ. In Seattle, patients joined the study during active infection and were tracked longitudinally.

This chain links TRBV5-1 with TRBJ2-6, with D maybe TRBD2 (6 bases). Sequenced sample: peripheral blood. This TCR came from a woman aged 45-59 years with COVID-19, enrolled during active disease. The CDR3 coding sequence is TGCGCCAGCAGCGGAGGGAGCTCTGGGGCCAACGTCCTGACTTTC. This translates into CASSGGSSGANVLTF.